Shown below are 28 T cell receptor beta chains from a single sample sequenced in a study of T-cell reconstitution after alpha-beta-depleted transplantation in children. Preparation of the TCRbeta library used unique molecular identifiers. One entry per CDR3 protein, called by TCRdb with MiXCR from the PCR reads. The sample lists roughly 300,000 distinct CDR3 sequences, approximately 10% occurring once. The input for sequencing was peripheral blood, taken 180 days after TCRalphabeta/CD19-depleted stem cell transplant. Receptor source: a male patient aged 2 to 10 who had a stem cell transplant for chronic granulomatous disease, so the T cells may come from the graft donor.

This clonotype has a count of ten or more. The CDR3 loop is CASSLGPLHGTGYEQYF. In nucleotides, the CDR3 is TGCGCCAGCAGCTTGGGTCCCCTACACGGAACCGGCTACGAGCAGTACTTC. This chain joins TRBV5-1 and TRBJ2-7; no reliable D call. Between the trimmed V and J ends, which lost 0 bases and 3 bases, there was a span of 19 bases. This CDR3 comprises 17 residues. Germline V lookup: CDR1 SGHRS, CDR2 YFSETQ.

Of note for this clonotype: Compared with germline, one end of the junction differs, possibly owing to a read error. The rearrangement uses TRBV20-1 and TRBJ1-5; the match to TRBD1 covers 11 bases. The CDR3 extends over 16 amino acids. Germline values: CDR1 DFQATT, CDR2 SNEGSKA (reference sequence). For the CDR3, the DNA is TGCTGTGCTAGAGCGGACAGGGGGCGAGACAATCAGCCCCAGCATTTT. Encoded protein: CCARADRGRDNQPQHF.

This clonotype was counted only a few times. J is TRBJ2-1 and V is TRBV9, with TRBD2 identical over 8 bases. In germline, CDR1 is SGDLS, CDR2 YYNGEE. The V gene end was trimmed by 3 bases and the J gene end by 8 bases; junction bases not matched to a gene: 7. CDR3 length: 14 residues. DNA for the CDR3: TGTGCCAGCAGCGCCGGGACTAGAAGCCATGAGCAGTTCTTC. This encodes CASSAGTRSHEQFF.

This clonotype has a single count. This sequence joins TRBV5-4 and TRBJ2-7; no reliable D call. From germline, CDR1 is SGHNT and CDR2 YYREEE (reference sequence). This CDR3 has 14 amino acids. Trimming cost V 7 bases and J 0 bases, with 14 bases left between them. The CDR3, as DNA: TGTGCCAGCGGCCCGGGCCCGAGCTCCTACGAGCAGTACTTC. This gives the protein CASGPGPSSYEQYF.

The chain couples TRBV28 to TRBJ2-2; the D is unclear. This CDR3 spans 13 amino acids. Trimming stripped 6 bases from V and 4 bases from J, with 9 bases between. CDR1 is MDHEN, CDR2 SYDVKM, per germline. CDR3 bases: TGTGCCAGCAGGGATACCTCCACCGGGGAGCTGTTTTTT. Translated: CASRDTSTGELFF.

At least ten counts were recorded for this clonotype. The chain has TRBV20-1 and TRBJ2-3; tentative D call: TRBD2 (5 bases). The germline V gene has CDR1 DFQATT and CDR2 SNEGSKA (reference sequence). V lost 2 bases to trimming and J lost 1 base, with 16 bases between them. This CDR3 is 16 amino acids long. The chain's CDR3 is CSARNIGRRGTDTQYF. CDR3 nucleotide sequence: TGCAGTGCTAGAAACATCGGACGGCGGGGCACAGATACGCAGTATTTT.

A note on this clonotype: A read error may be the cause here, since a much bigger clone is one base away. V is TRBV5-6 and J is TRBJ2-7; no clear D gene. Germline V CDR1 and CDR2: SGHDT, YYEEEE. There are 13 residues in the CDR3. The CDR3 DNA follows: TGTGCCAGCATCTTGTTAGCTCGGAGTCCCCAGTACTTC. Its translation is CASILLARSPQYF.

Note on this clonotype: Given a much more abundant clone one base away, this may be a read error. V usage is TRBV6-5 and J usage is TRBJ1-5; unclear D gene. The germline V gene has CDR1 MNHEY and CDR2 SVGAGI. Deletions cut 1 base from V and 5 bases from J, with 6 bases between. This CDR3 comprises 13 residues. The CDR3 bases are TGTGCCAGCAGTTACTGGTGGGATCAGCCCCAGCATTTT. It is translated as CASSYWWDQPQHF.

Ten or more counts support this clonotype. This chain joins TRBV11-2 and TRBJ2-5; D not resolved. The CDR3 totals 14 residues. Trimming removed 0 bases at V and 2 bases at J, with 7 bases between. CDR1 is SGHAT and CDR2 is FQNNGV in the germline V gene. The CDR3 bases are TGTGCCAGCAGCTTAGATAGGGCACAAGAGACCCAGTACTTC. Protein sequence: CASSLDRAQETQYF. Complete variable domain (other parts from reference TRBV11-2 and TRBJ2-5): EAGVAQSPRYKIIEKRQSVAFWCNPISGHATLYWYQQILGQGPKLLIQFQNNGVVDDSQLPKDRFSAERLKGVDSTLKIQPAKLEDSAVYLCASSLDRAQETQYFGPGTRLLVL.

This clonotype was picked up many times. This chain links TRBV5-1 with TRBJ2-3, with 13 bases aligning to TRBD2. The V gene's germline CDR1 is SGHRS and CDR2 YFSETQ. V lost 7 bases to trimming and J lost 0 bases; unmatched junction nucleotides: 5. The CDR3 totals 16 residues. Here the CDR3 DNA reads TGCGCCAGCGCTGGACTAGCGGGGGCTAGCACAGATACGCAGTATTTT. Protein: CASAGLAGASTDTQYF.

In this sample, this clonotype turned up many times. The chain employs TRBV29-1 and TRBJ2-2; TRBD1 agrees at 8 bases. Germline V gene data show CDR1 as SQVTM and CDR2 as ANQGSEA. The CDR3 is 14 residues long. J was trimmed by 1 base and V by 6 bases; bases with no gene match: 4. The CDR3 here is CSVSGQVNTGELFF. CDR3 nucleotide sequence: TGCAGCGTATCGGGACAGGTGAACACCGGGGAGCTGTTTTTT.

This clonotype showed up many times. This chain links TRBV29-1 with TRBJ2-1; D may be TRBD2 (6 bases). CDR3 length: 11 residues. V was clipped by 4 bases and J by 9 bases, with 10 bases between them. The germline V gene encodes CDR1 SQVTM and CDR2 ANQGSEA. CDR3: CSVGLGGEQFF. The CDR3 DNA is TGCAGCGTTGGGTTGGGGGGTGAGCAGTTCTTC.

This clonotype was observed many times. CDR3 in DNA: TGTGCCATCAGTGAGGCGGCACTCTCTGGAGATACGCAGTATTTT. It encodes CAISEAALSGDTQYF. The chain has TRBV10-3 and TRBJ2-3; D call uncertain. Germline values: CDR1 ENHRY, CDR2 SYGVKD. CDR3 length equals 15 residues. V was cut by 2 bases and J by 5 bases, with 14 bases left in between.

This clonotype was recorded at least ten times. The rearrangement uses TRBV5-1 and TRBJ2-2, with D perhaps TRBD1 (6 bases). The length of the CDR3 is 13 residues. CDR1 is SGHRS, CDR2 YFSETQ, per germline. V lost 3 bases and J 5 bases, leaving 8 bases between the germline ends. CDR3 region: CASSSQGTGELFF. CDR3 coding DNA: TGCGCCAGCAGCTCCCAGGGGACCGGGGAGCTGTTTTTT.

Many counts were recorded for this clonotype. The chain's CDR3 is CASSLNTANSGNTIYF. CDR3 DNA sequence: TGTGCCAGCAGTTTAAACACCGCCAACTCTGGAAACACCATATATTTT. This chain connects TRBV12-3 or TRBV12-4 to TRBJ1-3; D gene ambiguous. The CDR3 is 16 residues long. V lost 2 bases and J lost 0, with 11 bases in between.

Details on this clonotype: It may be a read error: a sequence one base away is much more abundant. This rearrangement joins TRBV6-2 or TRBV6-3 to TRBJ2-7; 7 nucleotides align to TRBD2. Germline V gives CDR1 MNHEY, CDR2 SVGEGT. V was clipped by 7 bases and J by 6 bases; unmatched bases: 15. This CDR3 region has 15 residues. The CDR3 loop is CASTSLRAGVFEQYF. DNA for the CDR3: TGTGCCAGCACCTCTTTACGGGCGGGAGTCTTCGAGCAGTACTTC.

This clonotype was seen more than once but under ten times. The chain carries TRBV19 and TRBJ2-1; 7 bases line up with TRBD2. The CDR3 is 15 amino acids. Germline-derived CDR1 and CDR2 are LNHDA and SQIVND (reference sequence). With 8 bases clipped from V and 0 bases from J, the junction kept 7 bases outside the gene matches. The CDR3 nucleotides are TGTGCCAGTGGGCTAGCGGACCTCTCCTACAATGAGCAGTTCTTC. Amino acid sequence: CASGLADLSYNEQFF.

Worth noting for this clonotype: A junction boundary mismatches the germline segment, possibly from a read error. The chain couples TRBV2 to TRBJ2-5; no clear D gene. CDR1 is SNHLY, CDR2 FYNNEI, per germline. This CDR3 comprises 13 residues. The CDR3 DNA sequence: TGTGACAGCAGTGCTGGTTCGTGGGAGACCCAGTACTTC. It is translated as CDSSAGSWETQYF.

This clonotype was picked up many times. The chain joins TRBV6-2 or TRBV6-3 to TRBJ2-3; D might be TRBD1 (5 bases). Germline assignment: CDR1 MNHEY and CDR2 SVGEGT. The CDR3 consists of 15 residues. Trimming stripped 2 bases from V and 3 bases from J, with 12 bases between. The CDR3 DNA reads as TGTGCCAGCAGTTACGGTCAGGGATGGACAGATACGCAGTATTTT. This encodes CASSYGQGWTDTQYF.

Of note for this clonotype: In this CDR3 the conserved last residue, phenylalanine or tryptophan, is missing, so a read error is likely. The chain combines TRBV9 with TRBJ2-2; D is perhaps TRBD1 (5 bases). CDR3 length: 16 residues. Per germline, CDR1 SGDLS and CDR2 YYNGEE. CDR3 nucleotide sequence: TGTGCCAGCAGCTTTAAAGGGGAATTTGACACCAGGGAGCTGTTTTCT. As protein: CASSFKGEFDTRELFS.

Many counts were recorded for this clonotype. The chain joins TRBV7-2 to TRBJ2-2; a weak D match, TRBD1 (5 bases). V lost 3 bases and J lost 5, with 7 bases in between. Germline lookup yields CDR1 SGHTA and CDR2 FQGNSA. CDR3 length equals 13 residues. The chain's CDR3 is CASSFKGTGELFF. The CDR3, as DNA: TGTGCCAGCAGCTTCAAGGGGACCGGGGAGCTGTTTTTT.

This clonotype was found once. Given a much more abundant clone one base away, this may be a read error. The rearrangement uses TRBV10-2 and TRBJ2-1; TRBD2 matches at 7 bases. The CDR3 has 15 amino acids. V gave up 6 bases and J gave up 7 bases; unmatched junction bases: 12. Germline V gene data show CDR1 as WSHSY and CDR2 as SAAADI. The CDR3 DNA is TGCGCCAGCAGGTTGACTGGCGGGAGTGTAAATGAGCAGTTCTTC. Translation: CASRLTGGSVNEQFF.

The sample holds many counts of this clonotype. The chain carries TRBV13 and TRBJ2-3; 7 bases align to TRBD1. The CDR3 sequence is 17 residues long. With 5 bases clipped from V and 0 bases from J, the junction kept 11 bases outside the gene matches. Germline CDR1 and CDR2: PRHDT and FYEKMQ (reference sequence). For the CDR3, the DNA is TGTGCCAGCAGCCAAGAACTGACAGGGCTTAGCACAGATACGCAGTATTTT. Residues: CASSQELTGLSTDTQYF. Drawing the rest from reference TRBV13 and TRBJ2-3, the complete variable domain is AAGVIQSPRHLIKEKRETATLKCYPIPRHDTVYWYQQGPGQDPQFLISFYEKMQSDKGSIPDRFSAQQFSDYHSELNMSSLELGDSALYFCASSQELTGLSTDTQYFGPGTRLTVL.

This clonotype came up once. A read error may be the cause here, since a much bigger clone is one base away. V is TRBV5-1 and J is TRBJ2-1; D ambiguous. Germline lookup yields CDR1 SGHRS and CDR2 YFSETQ. This CDR3 spans 15 amino acids. CDR3 sequence: CDSSAADGGNNEQFF. CDR3 DNA: TGCGACAGCAGCGCCGCGGACGGTGGTAACAATGAGCAGTTCTTC.

This clonotype has at least ten counts. This rearrangement joins TRBV15 to TRBJ2-5; the D gene is possibly TRBD2 (7 bases). This CDR3 spans 13 amino acids. Germline V lookup: CDR1 LNHNV, CDR2 YYDKDF (reference sequence). Between the trimmed V and J ends, which lost 7 bases and 4 bases, there was a span of 13 bases. Written as DNA, the CDR3 is TGTGCCACCAACCTGGGAGGGGGAGAGACCCAGTACTTC. Translating gives CATNLGGGETQYF.

CDR3 bases: TGCAGTGCTGTACAGACTAACGGTCCCACAGATACGCAGTATTTT. This sequence encodes CSAVQTNGPTDTQYF. The rearrangement links TRBV20-1 to TRBJ2-3; TRBD2 might be the D (5 bases). The V gene's germline CDR1 is DFQATT and CDR2 SNEGSKA (reference sequence). The CDR3 sequence is 15 residues long. V was trimmed by 5 bases and J by 2 bases, leaving 17 bases between them.

This clonotype has a count of ten or more. J is TRBJ2-5 and V is TRBV20-1; 9 bases match TRBD1. CDR3 size: 14 residues. Germline trimming cut 3 bases from V and 5 bases from J; bases unmatched to any gene: 7. Germline CDR1 DFQATT, CDR2 SNEGSKA (reference sequence). CDR3 loop: CSARAGTGSETQYF. The CDR3 DNA sequence: TGCAGTGCTAGGGCAGGGACAGGGTCGGAGACCCAGTACTTC.

A word on this clonotype: This clone may be a read error of a much larger clone one base away. The chain joins TRBV21-1 to TRBJ2-5; no DNA check was done on the table's D call, TRBD2. TRBV21-1 is designated a pseudogene. The CDR3 spans 16 residues. The CDR3 coding sequence is TGTCCCAGCAGCAAAGATCCTAGCGGGGGCCAAGAGACCCAGTACTTC. Amino acids: CPSSKDPSGGQETQYF.